This T cell receptor (beta chain) appears in the sequencing data of a study of T-cell reconstitution after alpha-beta-depleted transplantation in children. V lost 7 bases, J lost 2 bases, and 5 bases stayed unmatched. The CDR3 has 13 amino acids. Broader study findings: Diversity and T-cell counts at one year after transplant derived mostly from new T cells. The origin of alpha-beta T cells about two months after transplant was reportedly several hundred expanded graft clones. Recipient T cells and thymic progenitors that survived gave rise to the high TCRbeta diversity observed at day 60 in some patients.

Preparation of the TCRbeta library used unique molecular identifiers. TCRdb called the PCR reads again in MiXCR, with one record for every CDR3 protein. The sample shows some 200,000 distinct CDR3 sequences, approximately 8% of them seen only once. This clonotype came up a few times. Its matching antigen is unknown. The V gene is TRBV12-3 or TRBV12-4, the J gene TRBJ2-7; 7 nucleotides align to TRBD1. Here the sequenced sample was PBMCs, mostly from graft donor cells, taken 360 days after TCRalphabeta/CD19-depleted stem cell transplant. This TCR was sampled from a male patient between 2 and 10 years old who had a stem cell transplant for acute myeloid leukemia, so the T cells may come from the graft donor. This CDR3 reads CASTWQGAYEQYF. The CDR3 region has the DNA TGTGCCAGCACCTGGCAGGGGGCCTACGAGCAGTACTTC.